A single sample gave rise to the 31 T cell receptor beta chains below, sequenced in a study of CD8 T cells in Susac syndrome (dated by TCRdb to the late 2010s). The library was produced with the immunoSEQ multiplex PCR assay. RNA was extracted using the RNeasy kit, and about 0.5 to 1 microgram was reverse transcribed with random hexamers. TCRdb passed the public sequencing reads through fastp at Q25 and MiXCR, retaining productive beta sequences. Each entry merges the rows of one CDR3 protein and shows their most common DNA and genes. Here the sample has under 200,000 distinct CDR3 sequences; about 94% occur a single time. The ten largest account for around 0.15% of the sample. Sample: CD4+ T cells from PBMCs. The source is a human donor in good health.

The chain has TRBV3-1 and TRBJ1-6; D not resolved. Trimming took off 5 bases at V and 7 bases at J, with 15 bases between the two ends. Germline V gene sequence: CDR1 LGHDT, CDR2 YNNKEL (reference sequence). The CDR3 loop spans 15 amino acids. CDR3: CASSSGSAGNSPLHF. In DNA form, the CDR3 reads TGTGCCAGCAGCTCCGGCTCGGCGGGGAATTCACCCCTCCACTTT. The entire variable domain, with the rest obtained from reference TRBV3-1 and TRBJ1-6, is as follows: DTAVSQTPKYLVTQMGNDKSIKCEQNLGHDTMYWYKQDSKKFLKIMFSYNNKELIINETVPNRFSPKSPDKAHLNLHINSLELGDSAVYFCASSSGSAGNSPLHFGNGTRLTVT.

The CDR3 protein is CASSQDPRLGTFF. The CDR3 DNA reads as TGTGCCAGCAGCCAAGATCCGCGCCTGGGGACTTTCTTT. The gene calls are TRBV3-1 and TRBJ1-1; D not resolved. CDR1 LGHDT and CDR2 YNNKEL come from the germline V gene (reference sequence). The CDR3 is 13 amino acids. The V end lost 0 bases, the J end lost 12 bases, and 14 bases lay between the germline ends.

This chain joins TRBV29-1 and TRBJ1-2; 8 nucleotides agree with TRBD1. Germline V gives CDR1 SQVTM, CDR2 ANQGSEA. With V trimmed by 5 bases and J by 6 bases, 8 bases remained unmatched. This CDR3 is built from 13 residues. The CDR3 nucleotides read TGCAGCGTTTTCGGACAGGGCTCACATGGCTACACCTTC. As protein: CSVFGQGSHGYTF.

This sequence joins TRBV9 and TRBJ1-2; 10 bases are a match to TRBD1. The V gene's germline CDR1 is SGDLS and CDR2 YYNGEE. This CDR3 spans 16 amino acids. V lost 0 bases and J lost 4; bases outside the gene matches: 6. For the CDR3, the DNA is TGTGCCAGCAGCGTAGAGAGGGGACAGGGGAGCTATGGCTACACCTTC. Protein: CASSVERGQGSYGYTF.

The CDR3 loop reads CSAGTGFTDTQYF. The CDR3 DNA reads TGCAGCGCCGGGACAGGGTTCACAGATACGCAGTATTTT. The chain employs TRBV29-1 and TRBJ2-3, with TRBD1 identical over 9 bases. CDR3 size: 13 residues. Looked up from germline, CDR1 is SQVTM and CDR2 is ANQGSEA. V shed 7 bases, J shed 2 bases, and the junction held 4 bases outside the gene matches.

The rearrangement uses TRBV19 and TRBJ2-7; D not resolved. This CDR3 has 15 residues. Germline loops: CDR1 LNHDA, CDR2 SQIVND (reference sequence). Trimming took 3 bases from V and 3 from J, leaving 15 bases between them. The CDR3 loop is CASSISDGRIYEQYF. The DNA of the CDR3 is TGTGCCAGTAGTATCTCGGACGGCCGGATCTACGAGCAGTACTTC.

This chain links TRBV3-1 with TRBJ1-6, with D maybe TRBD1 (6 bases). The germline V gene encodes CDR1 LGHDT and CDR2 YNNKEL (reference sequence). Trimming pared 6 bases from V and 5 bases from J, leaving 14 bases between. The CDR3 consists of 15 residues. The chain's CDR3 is CASSRGTPNNSPLHF. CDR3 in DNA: TGTGCCAGCAGTCGCGGGACACCTAATAATTCACCCCTCCACTTT.

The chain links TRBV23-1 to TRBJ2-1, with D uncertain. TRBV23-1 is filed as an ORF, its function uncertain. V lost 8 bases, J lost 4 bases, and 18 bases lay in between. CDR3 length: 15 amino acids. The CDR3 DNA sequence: TGCGCCAGCCCTCAACCGAGCAGGAAGTACAATGAGCAGTTCTTC. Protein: CASPQPSRKYNEQFF.

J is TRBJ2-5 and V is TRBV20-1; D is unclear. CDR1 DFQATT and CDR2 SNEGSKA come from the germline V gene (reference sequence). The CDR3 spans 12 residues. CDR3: CSPAVRQETQYF. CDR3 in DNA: TGCAGCCCGGCCGTGCGACAAGAGACCCAGTACTTC.

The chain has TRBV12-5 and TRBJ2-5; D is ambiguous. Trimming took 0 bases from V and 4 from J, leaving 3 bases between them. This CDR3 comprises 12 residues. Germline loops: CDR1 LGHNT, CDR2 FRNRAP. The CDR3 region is CASGLVRETQYF. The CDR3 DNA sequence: TGTGCTAGTGGTTTGGTACGAGAGACCCAGTACTTC.

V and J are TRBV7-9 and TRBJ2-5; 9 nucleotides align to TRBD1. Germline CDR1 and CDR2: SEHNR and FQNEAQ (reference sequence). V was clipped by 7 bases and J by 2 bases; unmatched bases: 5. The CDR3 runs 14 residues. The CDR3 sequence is CASIAGTGQETQYF. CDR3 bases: TGTGCCAGCATCGCCGGGACAGGGCAAGAGACCCAGTACTTC.

In DNA form, the CDR3 reads TGTGCCAGCAGTTGGGACGGGAACTACGAGCAGTACTTC. Translating it yields CASSWDGNYEQYF. V is TRBV2 and J is TRBJ2-7; D is perhaps TRBD1 or TRBD2 (5 bases each). The V and J ends lost 5 bases and 3 bases respectively, with 11 bases between them. Germline V CDR1 and CDR2: SNHLY, FYNNEI. This CDR3 region has 13 residues.

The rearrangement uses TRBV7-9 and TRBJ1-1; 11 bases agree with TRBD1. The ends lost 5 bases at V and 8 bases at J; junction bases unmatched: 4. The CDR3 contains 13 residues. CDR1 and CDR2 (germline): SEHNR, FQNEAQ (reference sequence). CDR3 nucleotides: TGTGCCAGCAGCCACGGGACAGGGGGAGAAGCTTTCTTT. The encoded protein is CASSHGTGGEAFF.

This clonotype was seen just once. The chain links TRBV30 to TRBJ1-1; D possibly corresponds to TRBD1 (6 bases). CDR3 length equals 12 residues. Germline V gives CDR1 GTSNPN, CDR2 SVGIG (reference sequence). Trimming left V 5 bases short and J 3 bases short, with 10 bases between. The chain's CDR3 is CAWDRQDTEAFF. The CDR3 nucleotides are TGTGCCTGGGACAGGCAGGACACTGAAGCTTTCTTT.

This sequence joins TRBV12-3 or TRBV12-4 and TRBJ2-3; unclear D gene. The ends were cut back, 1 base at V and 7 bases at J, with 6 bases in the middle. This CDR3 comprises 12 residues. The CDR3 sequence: CASSLGRNTQYF. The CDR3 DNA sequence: TGTGCCAGCAGTTTAGGGAGAAATACGCAGTATTTT.

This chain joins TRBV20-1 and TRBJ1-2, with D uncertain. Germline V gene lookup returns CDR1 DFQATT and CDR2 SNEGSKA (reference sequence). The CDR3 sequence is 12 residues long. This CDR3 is CILSGGHYGYTF. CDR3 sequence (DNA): TGCATTCTCTCCGGCGGACACTATGGCTACACCTTC.

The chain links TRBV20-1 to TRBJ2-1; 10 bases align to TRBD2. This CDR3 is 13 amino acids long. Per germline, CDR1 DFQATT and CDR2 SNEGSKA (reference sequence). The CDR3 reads CSARTSGYNEQFF. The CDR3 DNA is TGCAGCGCAAGGACTAGCGGATACAATGAGCAGTTCTTC.

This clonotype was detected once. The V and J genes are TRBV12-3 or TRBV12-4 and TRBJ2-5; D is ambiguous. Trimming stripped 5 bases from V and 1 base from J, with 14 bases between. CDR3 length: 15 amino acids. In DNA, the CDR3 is TGTGCCAGCAGTGGGTCGCGGACGGCCCAAGAGACCCAGTACTTC. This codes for CASSGSRTAQETQYF.

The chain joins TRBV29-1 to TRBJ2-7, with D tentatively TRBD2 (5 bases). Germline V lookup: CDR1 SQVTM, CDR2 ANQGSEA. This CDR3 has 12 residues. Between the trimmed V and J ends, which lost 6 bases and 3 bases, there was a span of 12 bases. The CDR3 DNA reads TGCAGCGTCTCGGACTTGGGCTACGAGCAGTACTTC. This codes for CSVSDLGYEQYF.

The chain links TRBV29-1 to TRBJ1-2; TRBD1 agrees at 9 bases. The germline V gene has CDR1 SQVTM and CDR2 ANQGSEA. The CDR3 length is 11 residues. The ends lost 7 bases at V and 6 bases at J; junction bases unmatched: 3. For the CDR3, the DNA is TGCAGCGAGAGGACAGGGGATGGCTACACCTTC. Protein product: CSERTGDGYTF.

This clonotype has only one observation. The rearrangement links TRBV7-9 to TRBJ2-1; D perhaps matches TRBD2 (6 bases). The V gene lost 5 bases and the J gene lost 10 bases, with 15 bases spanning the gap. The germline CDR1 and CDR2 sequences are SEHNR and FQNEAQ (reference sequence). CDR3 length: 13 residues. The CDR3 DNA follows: TGTGCCAGCAGCCCTAGAGGGGACTGGGAGCAGTTCTTC. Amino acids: CASSPRGDWEQFF.

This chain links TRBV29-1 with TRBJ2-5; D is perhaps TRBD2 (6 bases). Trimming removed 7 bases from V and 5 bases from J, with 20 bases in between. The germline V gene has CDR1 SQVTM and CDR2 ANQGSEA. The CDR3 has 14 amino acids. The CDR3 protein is CSAAGLLIGETQYF. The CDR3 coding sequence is TGCAGCGCCGCGGGACTCTTAATTGGGGAGACCCAGTACTTC.

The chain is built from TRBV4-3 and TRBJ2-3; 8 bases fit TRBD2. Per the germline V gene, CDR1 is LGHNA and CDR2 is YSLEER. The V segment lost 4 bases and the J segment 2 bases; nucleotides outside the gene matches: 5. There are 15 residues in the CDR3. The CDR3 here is CASSRGSGDTDTQYF. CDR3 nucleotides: TGCGCCAGCAGCCGGGGTAGCGGGGACACAGATACGCAGTATTTT.

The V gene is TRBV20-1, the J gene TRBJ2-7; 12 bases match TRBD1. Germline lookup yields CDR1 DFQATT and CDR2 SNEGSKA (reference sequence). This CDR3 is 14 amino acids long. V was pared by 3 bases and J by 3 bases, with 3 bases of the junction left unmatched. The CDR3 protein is CSASWDRGLYEQYF. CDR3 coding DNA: TGCAGTGCTAGCTGGGACAGGGGGCTCTACGAGCAGTACTTC.

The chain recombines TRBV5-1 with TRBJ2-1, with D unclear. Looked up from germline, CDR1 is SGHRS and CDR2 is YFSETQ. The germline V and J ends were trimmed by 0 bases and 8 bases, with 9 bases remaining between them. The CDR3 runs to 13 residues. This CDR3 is CASSLAVTDEQFF. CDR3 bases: TGCGCCAGCAGCTTGGCTGTTACCGATGAGCAGTTCTTC.

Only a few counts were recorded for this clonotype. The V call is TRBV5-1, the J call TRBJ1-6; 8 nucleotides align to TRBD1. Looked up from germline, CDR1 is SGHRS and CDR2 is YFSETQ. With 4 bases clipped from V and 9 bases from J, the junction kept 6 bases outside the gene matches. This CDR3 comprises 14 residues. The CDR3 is CASSPGQGSSPLHF. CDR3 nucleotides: TGCGCCAGCAGCCCTGGACAGGGTAGTTCACCCCTCCACTTT. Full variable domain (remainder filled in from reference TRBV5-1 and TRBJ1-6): KAGVTQTPRYLIKTRGQQVTLSCSPISGHRSVSWYQQTPGQGLQFLFEYFSETQRNKGNFPGRFSGRQFSNSRSEMNVSTLELGDSALYLCASSPGQGSSPLHFGNGTRLTVT.

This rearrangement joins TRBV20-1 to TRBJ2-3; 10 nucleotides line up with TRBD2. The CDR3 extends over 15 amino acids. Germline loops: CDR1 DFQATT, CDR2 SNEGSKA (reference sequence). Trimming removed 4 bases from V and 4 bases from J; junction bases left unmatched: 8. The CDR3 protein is CSATGSGGAADTQYF. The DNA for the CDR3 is TGCAGTGCTACCGGGAGCGGGGGGGCCGCAGATACGCAGTATTTT.

CDR3 coding DNA: TGTGCCAGCAGCCAAGGACAAGGGATGGGCTACACCTTC. Translating it yields CASSQGQGMGYTF. The chain has TRBV14 and TRBJ1-2, with D unresolved. Germline CDR1 reads SGHDN; CDR2 reads FVKESK. This CDR3 region has 13 residues. The V end lost 1 base, the J end lost 8 bases, and 11 bases lay between the germline ends.

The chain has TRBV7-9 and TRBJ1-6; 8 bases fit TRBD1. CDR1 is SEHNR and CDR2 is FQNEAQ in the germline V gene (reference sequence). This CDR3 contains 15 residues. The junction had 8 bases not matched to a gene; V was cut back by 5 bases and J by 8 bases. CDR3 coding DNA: TGTGCCAGCAGCGACCGCCAGGGGGCCCATTCACCCCTCCACTTT. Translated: CASSDRQGAHSPLHF.

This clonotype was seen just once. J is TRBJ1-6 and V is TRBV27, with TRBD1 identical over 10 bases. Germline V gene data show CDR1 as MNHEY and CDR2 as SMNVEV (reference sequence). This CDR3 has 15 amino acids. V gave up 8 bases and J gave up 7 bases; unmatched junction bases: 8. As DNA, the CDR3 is TGTGCCAGCCGACAAGCGGGACAGGGGAATTCACCCCTCCACTTT. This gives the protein CASRQAGQGNSPLHF.

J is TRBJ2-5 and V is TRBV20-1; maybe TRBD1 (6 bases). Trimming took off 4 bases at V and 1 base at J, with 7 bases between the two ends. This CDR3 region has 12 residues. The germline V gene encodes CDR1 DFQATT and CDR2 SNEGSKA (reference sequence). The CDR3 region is CSAIQGQETQYF. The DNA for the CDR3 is TGCAGTGCTATACAGGGCCAAGAGACCCAGTACTTC.